This TCR beta chain stems from a study of blood T cell repertoires in COVID-19. Across the study: Material from acute and convalescent COVID-19 was sourced from the United States, Italy and Spain.

Assay: immunoSEQ multiplex PCR; the TCRdb copy retains only in-frame clones and omits some. The data hold roughly 190,000 clones, with 70% to 85% observed a single time. Germline CDR1 SGDLS, CDR2 YYNGEE. CDR3 size: 16 residues. V shed 4 bases, J shed 6 bases, and the junction held 13 bases outside the gene matches. V is TRBV9 and J is TRBJ2-1, with 7 bases identical to TRBD1. The TCR sequence derives from a woman aged 55-70 years with acute COVID-19. The sequenced sample was PBMCs or T cells enriched from blood (not recorded which). CDR3 residues: CASSSLRDSSFNEQFF. DNA for the CDR3: TGTGCCAGCAGCTCACTCCGGGACAGCAGCTTCAATGAGCAGTTCTTC.